Listed here are 20 T cell receptor beta chains from one sample, sequenced in a study of blood T cell repertoires in COVID-19. Only in-frame clones appear in the TCRdb table, and some are missing; sequencing was by immunoSEQ multiplex PCR. The table records about 170,000 clones, about 93% of them present only once. The sample consisted of peripheral blood. These receptors originate from a woman between 50 and 59 years old with acute or convalescent COVID-19.

V is TRBV10-3 and J is TRBJ2-2, with 10 nucleotides matching TRBD2. J gave up 4 bases and V 5 bases, and 4 bases lay outside the gene matches. Germline V gene sequence: CDR1 ENHRY, CDR2 SYGVKD. The CDR3 extends over 15 amino acids. DNA for the CDR3: TGTGCCATCAGTAGACTAGCGGGTCCCACCGGGGAGCTGTTTTTT. Translation gives CAISRLAGPTGELFF.

The genes are TRBV6-5 and TRBJ1-1, with no clear D. This CDR3 region has 14 residues. Trimming took off 2 bases at V and 0 bases at J, with 7 bases between the two ends. Germline V gene data show CDR1 as MNHEY and CDR2 as SVGAGI. This CDR3 reads CASSYGPMNTEAFF. In nucleotides, the CDR3 is TGTGCCAGCAGTTACGGGCCAATGAACACTGAAGCTTTCTTT.

The V call is TRBV4-3, the J call TRBJ2-7; TRBD2 matches 9 bases. This CDR3 has 15 amino acids. CDR1 and CDR2 (germline): LGHNA, YSLEER. Trimming at V came to 0 bases and at J to 2 bases, leaving 2 bases not matched to a gene. CDR3 DNA sequence: TGCGCCAGCAGCCAAGATTCTAGCGGGGCCTACGAGCAGTACTTC. This translates into CASSQDSSGAYEQYF.

This clone was seen once. CDR3 in amino acids: CASSPGQESYNEQFF. The CDR3 DNA is TGTGCCAGCAGCCCAGGACAGGAATCCTACAATGAGCAGTTCTTC. This rearrangement joins TRBV11-2 to TRBJ2-1; 7 positions agree with TRBD1. V lost 5 bases and J lost 1; bases outside the gene matches: 5. The CDR3 consists of 15 residues. Germline CDR1 reads SGHAT; CDR2 reads FQNNGV.

With respect to this clone: Other nucleotide sequences in the sample specify the same CDR3. V gene TRBV28 combines with J gene TRBJ1-1; 10 bases line up with TRBD1. CDR3 length equals 14 residues. V was pared by 3 bases and J by 5 bases, with 3 bases of the junction left unmatched. Germline values: CDR1 MDHEN, CDR2 SYDVKM. CDR3 sequence (DNA): TGTGCCAGCAGTTTGACAGGGGGCCGAACTGAAGCTTTCTTT. This gives the protein CASSLTGGRTEAFF.

The rearrangement links TRBV27 to TRBJ2-2, with 10 bases identical to TRBD2. CDR3 length: 16 residues. J was trimmed by 6 bases and V by 3 bases; bases with no gene match: 7. CDR1 and CDR2 from the germline V gene are MNHEY and SMNVEV (reference sequence). The CDR3 spells CASSFLVAGGAGELFF. CDR3 in DNA: TGTGCCAGCAGTTTTCTGGTAGCGGGAGGAGCCGGGGAGCTGTTTTTT.

The CDR3 coding sequence is TGTGCCAGCAGCGCGGTATCCCCGAGGAAAGATACGCAGTATTTT. This translates into CASSAVSPRKDTQYF. J is TRBJ2-3 and V is TRBV9, with D unclear. CDR3 length equals 15 residues. V was shortened by 3 bases and J by 5 bases, with 16 bases between the two germline ends. CDR1 and CDR2 (germline): SGDLS, YYNGEE.

The chain carries TRBV11-2 and TRBJ1-6; D remains unclear. The CDR3 is made up of 16 amino acids. Between the trimmed V and J ends, which lost 0 bases and 0 bases, there was a span of 6 bases. Germline V gene lookup returns CDR1 SGHAT and CDR2 FQNNGV. CDR3 residues: CASSLDRISYNSPLHF. As DNA, the CDR3 is TGTGCCAGCAGCTTAGACAGAATCTCCTATAATTCACCCCTCCACTTT.

J is TRBJ2-3 and V is TRBV20-1; the match to TRBD2 covers 7 bases. The V and J ends lost 3 bases and 2 bases, in that order; junction bases with no gene match: 5. Per the germline V gene, CDR1 is DFQATT and CDR2 is SNEGSKA (reference sequence). This CDR3 comprises 14 residues. CDR3 region: CSASSGGYTDTQYF. CDR3 DNA sequence: TGCAGTGCTAGTTCGGGAGGCTACACAGATACGCAGTATTTT.

V gene TRBV9 combines with J gene TRBJ2-7, with TRBD1 identical over 9 bases. Losses at the gene ends were 3 bases for V and 1 base for J; bases not matched to a gene: 8. There are 16 residues in the CDR3. Germline loops: CDR1 SGDLS, CDR2 YYNGEE. The chain's CDR3 is CASSAGGTGRSYEQYF. The CDR3 DNA is TGTGCCAGCAGCGCGGGCGGGACAGGGCGTTCCTACGAGCAGTACTTC.

The DNA for the CDR3 is TGTGCCAGCAGTAGGGGGATCCAGTTCTACGAGCAGTACTTC. Its translation is CASSRGIQFYEQYF. The V and J genes are TRBV27 and TRBJ2-7; the D gene is possibly TRBD1 (6 bases). The length of the CDR3 is 14 residues. V was cut by 5 bases and J by 3 bases, with 14 bases left in between. The germline gives CDR1 MNHEY, CDR2 SMNVEV (reference sequence).

The V gene is TRBV24-1, the J gene TRBJ2-3; D remains ambiguous. V lost 1 base and J 3 bases, leaving 4 bases between the germline ends. The CDR3 runs to 13 residues. Germline lookup yields CDR1 KGHDR and CDR2 SFDVKD. The CDR3 spells CATSDFQTDTQYF. The CDR3 DNA reads as TGTGCCACCAGTGATTTTCAAACAGATACGCAGTATTTT.

The V gene is TRBV15, the J gene TRBJ1-1; D remains ambiguous. V lost 0 bases and J 4 bases, leaving 9 bases between the germline ends. Germline assignment: CDR1 LNHNV and CDR2 YYDKDF (reference sequence). This CDR3 comprises 14 residues. The DNA for the CDR3 is TGTGCCACCAGCAGAGATGCCTCGGTCACTGAAGCTTTCTTT. Amino acid sequence: CATSRDASVTEAFF.

This chain joins TRBV20-1 and TRBJ2-3, with 10 bases fitting TRBD2. The CDR3 covers 16 residues. Trimming cost V 3 bases and J 5 bases; bases outside gene matches: 11. CDR1 is DFQATT and CDR2 is SNEGSKA in the germline V gene (reference sequence). The CDR3 sequence: CSASRLAGAKGDTQYF. DNA for the CDR3: TGCAGTGCTAGTAGGCTAGCGGGAGCAAAAGGAGATACGCAGTATTTT.

The chain is built from TRBV5-6 and TRBJ1-2, with D uncertain. Deletions cut 1 base from V and 1 base from J, with 8 bases between. The V gene's germline CDR1 is SGHDT and CDR2 YYEEEE. This CDR3 has 14 residues. CDR3 sequence: CASSLRLNNYGYTF. The CDR3 region has the DNA TGTGCCAGCAGCTTGCGACTAAATAACTATGGCTACACCTTC. Variable domain in full (rest from reference TRBV5-6 and TRBJ1-2): DAGVTQSPTHLIKTRGQQVTLRCSPKSGHDTVSWYQQALGQGPQFIFQYYEEEERQRGNFPDRFSGHQFPNYSSELNVNALLLGDSALYLCASSLRLNNYGYTFGSGTRLTVV.

The V gene is TRBV19, the J gene TRBJ1-4, with 7 nucleotides matching TRBD1. Germline trimming cut 5 bases from V and 0 bases from J; bases unmatched to any gene: 18. The CDR3 loop spans 20 amino acids. Germline CDR1 LNHDA, CDR2 SQIVND (reference sequence). The CDR3 loop is CASSRRGQANTRSTNEKLFF. CDR3 nucleotides: TGTGCCAGTAGTCGCCGCGGACAGGCGAATACAAGATCAACTAATGAAAAACTGTTTTTT.

This chain's CDR3 is CAWSAGQGGYEQYF. The DNA of the CDR3 is TGTGCCTGGAGTGCCGGGCAGGGCGGCTACGAGCAGTACTTC. The chain couples TRBV30 to TRBJ2-7; maybe TRBD1 (5 bases). V was trimmed by 1 base and J by 3 bases, leaving 13 bases between them. The CDR3 is made up of 14 amino acids. Germline loops: CDR1 GTSNPN, CDR2 SVGIG (reference sequence). Full variable domain (outside the CDR3, taken from reference TRBV30 and TRBJ2-7): SQTIHQWPATLVQPVGSPLSLECTVEGTSNPNLYWYRQAAGRGLQLLFYSVGIGQISSEVPQNLSASRPQDRQFILSSKKLLLSDSGFYLCAWSAGQGGYEQYFGPGTRLTVT.

The gene calls are TRBV21-1 and TRBJ2-5; TRBD1 is the table's D call and was not checked against the DNA. TRBV21-1 is a listed pseudogene. The CDR3 runs to 16 residues. The DNA of the CDR3 is TGTGCCAGCAGCAAGGAGCCACAGGGGAATGAAGAGACCCAGTACTTC. Translation gives CASSKEPQGNEETQYF.

The chain combines TRBV6-5 with TRBJ2-7; D call uncertain. The germline V gene has CDR1 MNHEY and CDR2 SVGAGI. V lost 6 bases, J lost 0 bases, and 12 bases lay in between. The CDR3 is 14 amino acids. In DNA form, the CDR3 reads TGTGCCAGCAGGACCAGGTCCGACTCCTACGAGCAGTACTTC. It yields the protein CASRTRSDSYEQYF.

The gene calls are TRBV19 and TRBJ2-5, with 9 bases aligning to TRBD1. J was trimmed by 4 bases and V by 6 bases; bases with no gene match: 6. This CDR3 contains 14 residues. Germline V gene data show CDR1 as LNHDA and CDR2 as SQIVND (reference sequence). The CDR3 protein is CASRGQGGVETQYF. The CDR3 bases are TGTGCCAGTAGGGGACAGGGTGGTGTAGAGACCCAGTACTTC.